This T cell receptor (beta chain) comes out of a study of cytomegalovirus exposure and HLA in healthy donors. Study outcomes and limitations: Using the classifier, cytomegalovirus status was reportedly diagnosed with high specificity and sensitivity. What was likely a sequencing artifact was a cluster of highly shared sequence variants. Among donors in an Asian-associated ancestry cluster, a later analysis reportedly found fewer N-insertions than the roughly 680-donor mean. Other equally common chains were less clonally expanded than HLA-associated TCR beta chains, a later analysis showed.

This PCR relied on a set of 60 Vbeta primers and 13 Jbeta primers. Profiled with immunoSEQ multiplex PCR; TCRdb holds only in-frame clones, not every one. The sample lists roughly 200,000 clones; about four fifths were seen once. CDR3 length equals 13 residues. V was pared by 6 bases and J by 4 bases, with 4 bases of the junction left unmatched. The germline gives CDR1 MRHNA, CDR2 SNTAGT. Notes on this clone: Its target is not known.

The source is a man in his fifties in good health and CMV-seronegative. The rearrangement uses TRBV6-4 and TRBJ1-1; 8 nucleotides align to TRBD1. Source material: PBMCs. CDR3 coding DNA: TGTGCCAGCAGGACAGGGGACGGCACTGAAGCTTTCTTT. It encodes CASRTGDGTEAFF.